These T cell receptor beta chains were read from a single sample in a study of pediatric ulcerative colitis. The method was immunoSEQ multiplex PCR; TCRdb's version includes in-frame clones alone and lacks a portion of them. In the table there are 55,000 to 75,000 clones, 80% to 90% of which are singletons. Sequencing was performed on blood. All receptors derive from a boy younger than 18 with severe ulcerative colitis. CDR3s include the opening cysteine and the closing phenylalanine or tryptophan. Each record gives: clone size, V gene, J gene, CDR3 length, D gene, CDR3 protein, CDR3 DNA. D genes are given only for firm matches. Not every row has a clone size; where given, it reads once, few, many or a size class.

size: NA
V: TRBV5-1
J: TRBJ2-3
length: 15
D: NA
CDR3: CASSPQGDGTDTQYF
DNA: TGCGCCAGCAGCCCACAGGGTGACGGCACAGATACGCAGTATTTT

size: once
V: TRBV30
J: TRBJ1-6
length: 15
D: NA
CDR3: CAWSVGAGPNSPLHF
DNA: TGTGCCTGGAGTGTAGGCGCAGGCCCCAATTCACCCCTCCACTTT

size: NA
V: TRBV5-5
J: TRBJ2-5
length: 17
D: NA
CDR3: CASSLSVAQSGQETQYF
DNA: TGTGCCAGCAGCTTATCTGTCGCGCAGAGCGGGCAAGAGACCCAGTACTTC

size: NA
V: TRBV21-1
J: TRBJ1-2
length: 15
D: NA
CDR3: CASSRSGPRGDGYTF
DNA: TGTGCCAGCAGCCGGTCGGGACCCCGAGGGGATGGCTACACCTTC

size: NA
V: TRBV19
J: TRBJ2-7
length: 13
D: NA
CDR3: CASSRSGIHEQYF
DNA: TGTGCCAGTAGTAGGTCAGGGATCCACGAGCAGTACTTC

size: NA
V: TRBV27
J: TRBJ2-7
length: 13
D: TRBD2
CDR3: CASSISGGYEQYF
DNA: TGTGCCAGCAGTATTTCGGGAGGGTACGAGCAGTACTTC

size: NA
V: TRBV7-2
J: TRBJ2-7
length: 15
D: TRBD2
CDR3: CASSRLAGGPYEQYF
DNA: TGTGCCAGCAGCCGACTAGCGGGAGGCCCCTACGAGCAGTACTTC

size: NA
V: TRBV4-3
J: TRBJ1-2
length: 15
D: NA
CDR3: CASSQDRGGGYGYTF
DNA: TGCGCCAGCAGCCAAGACCGAGGGGGTGGGTATGGCTACACCTTC

size: NA
V: TRBV4-1
J: TRBJ2-2
length: 17
D: TRBD2
CDR3: CASSQPGLAGITGELFF
DNA: TGCGCCAGCAGCCAACCGGGACTAGCGGGCATCACCGGGGAGCTGTTTTTT

size: NA
V: TRBV27
J: TRBJ2-7
length: 13
D: TRBD1
CDR3: CASRLQGEYEQYF
DNA: TGTGCCAGCAGACTCCAGGGGGAATACGAGCAGTACTTC

size: once
V: TRBV19
J: TRBJ1-1
length: 12
D: NA
CDR3: CASSIRGSEAFF
DNA: TGTGCCAGTAGTATTCGAGGCAGCGAAGCTTTCTTT

size: NA
V: TRBV7-9
J: TRBJ2-7
length: 15
D: TRBD1
CDR3: CASSHRRDRDYEQYF
DNA: TGTGCCAGCAGCCACCGGAGGGACAGGGACTACGAGCAGTACTTC

size: NA
V: TRBV7-2
J: TRBJ2-3
length: 16
D: NA
CDR3: CASSLGPSGGTDTQYF
DNA: TGTGCCAGCAGCTTAGGGCCCTCCGGCGGCACAGATACGCAGTATTTT

size: NA
V: TRBV7-2
J: TRBJ2-1
length: 13
D: TRBD2
CDR3: CASSWSSGNEQFF
DNA: TGTGCCAGCAGCTGGTCTAGCGGGAATGAGCAGTTCTTC

size: NA
V: TRBV5-6
J: TRBJ1-1
length: 15
D: NA
CDR3: CASSLVWGGNTEAFF
DNA: TGTGCCAGCAGCTTGGTTTGGGGAGGAAACACTGAAGCTTTCTTT

size: NA
V: TRBV5-1
J: TRBJ2-7
length: 15
D: TRBD1
CDR3: CASSGPGTVAYEQYF
DNA: TGCGCCAGCAGCGGGCCCGGGACAGTTGCCTACGAGCAGTACTTC

size: NA
V: TRBV5-6
J: TRBJ1-2
length: 14
D: NA
CDR3: CASSLGRAADGYTF
DNA: TGTGCCAGCAGCTTGGGGAGGGCAGCTGATGGCTACACCTTC

size: once
V: TRBV7-3
J: TRBJ2-3
length: 17
D: NA
CDR3: CASSLWSLSDQTDTQYF
DNA: TGTGCCAGCAGCCTATGGTCTCTGAGCGATCAAACAGATACGCAGTATTTT

size: once
V: TRBV2
J: TRBJ2-7
length: 14
D: NA
CDR3: CASSEARQNYEQYF
DNA: TGTGCCAGCAGTGAAGCGCGACAGAACTACGAGCAGTACTTC

size: NA
V: TRBV2
J: TRBJ2-2
length: 14
D: TRBD1
CDR3: CASRDRANTGELFF
DNA: TGTGCCAGCAGGGACAGGGCGAACACCGGGGAGCTGTTTTTT

size: NA
V: TRBV7-9
J: TRBJ1-1
length: 14
D: TRBD1
CDR3: CASSSRTGETEAFF
DNA: TGTGCCAGCAGCTCCCGGACAGGCGAGACTGAAGCTTTCTTT

size: NA
V: TRBV29-1
J: TRBJ2-1
length: 12
D: NA
CDR3: CSVDYKSNEQFF
DNA: TGCAGCGTTGACTACAAGAGCAATGAGCAGTTCTTC

size: NA
V: TRBV7-9
J: TRBJ2-1
length: 15
D: TRBD2
CDR3: CASSTTSGRVYEQFF
DNA: TGTGCCAGCAGCACGACTAGCGGGAGGGTCTATGAGCAGTTCTTC

size: NA
V: TRBV15
J: TRBJ2-5
length: 14
D: NA
CDR3: CATSRGGSQETQYF
DNA: TGTGCCACCAGCAGAGGGGGTTCGCAAGAGACCCAGTACTTC

size: NA
V: TRBV7-9
J: TRBJ2-1
length: 16
D: TRBD2
CDR3: CASSRTSELSYNEQFF
DNA: TGTGCCAGCAGCAGGACTAGCGAACTTTCCTACAATGAGCAGTTCTTC

size: NA
V: TRBV14
J: TRBJ2-4
length: 19
D: NA
CDR3: CASSQDFGSRQLAKNIQYF
DNA: TGTGCCAGCAGCCAAGATTTTGGTTCCCGACAGCTAGCCAAAAACATTCAGTACTTC

size: NA
V: TRBV29-1
J: TRBJ2-7
length: 15
D: TRBD2
CDR3: CSVDVLAGSSYEQYF
DNA: TGCAGCGTTGATGTTCTAGCGGGAAGCTCCTACGAGCAGTACTTC

size: NA
V: TRBV6-4
J: TRBJ2-3
length: 13
D: NA
CDR3: CASSVLSTDTQYF
DNA: TGTGCCAGCAGTGTACTTAGCACAGATACGCAGTATTTT

size: NA
V: TRBV20-1
J: TRBJ1-4
length: 11
D: TRBD1
CDR3: CSATEQGRLFF
DNA: TGCAGTGCTACCGAACAGGGGAGACTGTTTTTT

size: NA
V: TRBV27
J: TRBJ1-4
length: 15
D: NA
CDR3: CASSPYTATNEKLFF
DNA: TGTGCCAGCAGTCCATACACCGCAACTAATGAAAAACTGTTTTTT

size: NA
V: TRBV29-1
J: TRBJ2-2
length: 12
D: NA
CDR3: CSTTDRTGELFF
DNA: TGCAGCACGACCGACAGGACCGGGGAGCTGTTTTTT

size: NA
V: TRBV9
J: TRBJ2-2
length: 16
D: TRBD2
CDR3: CASSVGAGGPIGELFF
DNA: TGTGCCAGCAGCGTAGGGGCGGGAGGGCCTATCGGGGAGCTGTTTTTT

size: few
V: TRBV18
J: TRBJ2-7
length: 14
D: TRBD1
CDR3: CASSPPDRAYEQYF
DNA: TGTGCCAGCTCACCACCGGACAGGGCGTACGAGCAGTACTTC

size: NA
V: TRBV9
J: TRBJ2-7
length: 16
D: NA
CDR3: CASSPEGGTAPYEQYF
DNA: TGTGCCAGCAGCCCGGAGGGGGGGACGGCGCCCTACGAGCAGTACTTC

size: NA
V: TRBV10-1
J: TRBJ2-3
length: 13
D: NA
CDR3: CASSIDPTDTQYF
DNA: TGCGCCAGCAGTATTGACCCCACAGATACGCAGTATTTT

size: few
V: TRBV19
J: TRBJ1-5
length: 13
D: NA
CDR3: CASSIVGNQPQHF
DNA: TGTGCCAGTAGTATAGTTGGCAATCAGCCCCAGCATTTT

size: NA
V: TRBV20-1
J: TRBJ2-5
length: 10
D: NA
CDR3: CSASAETQYF
DNA: TGCAGTGCTAGTGCTGAGACCCAGTACTTC

size: NA
V: TRBV2
J: TRBJ1-2
length: 15
D: TRBD1
CDR3: CASSELGQGEGGYTF
DNA: TGTGCCAGCAGTGAATTAGGACAGGGGGAAGGAGGCTACACCTTC

size: NA
V: TRBV13
J: TRBJ2-2
length: 19
D: TRBD1
CDR3: CASSSRDSFPEPNTGELFF
DNA: TGTGCCAGCAGCTCTCGGGACAGCTTCCCGGAACCGAACACCGGGGAGCTGTTTTTT

size: NA
V: TRBV28
J: TRBJ2-4
length: 14
D: TRBD1
CDR3: CASSPGDRGNIQYF
DNA: TGTGCCAGCAGTCCCGGGGACAGGGGAAACATTCAGTACTTC

size: few
V: TRBV25-1
J: TRBJ2-1
length: 15
D: NA
CDR3: CASSETALRPNEQFF
DNA: TGTGCCAGCAGTGAAACGGCTCTAAGGCCCAATGAGCAGTTCTTC

size: NA
V: TRBV4-2
J: TRBJ1-4
length: 16
D: NA
CDR3: CASSQVRGDTNEKLFF
DNA: TGTGCCAGCAGCCAAGTCCGCGGGGATACTAATGAAAAACTGTTTTTT

size: NA
V: TRBV27
J: TRBJ2-1
length: 13
D: NA
CDR3: CASGIPAQLSQFF
DNA: TGTGCCAGCGGGATCCCGGCCCAATTGTCCCAGTTCTTC

size: NA
V: TRBV5-5
J: TRBJ2-2
length: 15
D: NA
CDR3: CASSWTILNTGELFF
DNA: TGTGCCAGCAGCTGGACTATCTTGAACACCGGGGAGCTGTTTTTT

size: NA
V: TRBV30
J: TRBJ1-3
length: 13
D: NA
CDR3: CAWSVRQGNTIYF
DNA: TGTGCCTGGAGTGTACGGCAGGGAAACACCATATATTTT

size: NA
V: TRBV2
J: TRBJ1-3
length: 17
D: NA
CDR3: CASKIAGLLGSGNTIYF
DNA: TGTGCCAGCAAGATTGCAGGGTTGTTAGGCTCTGGAAACACCATATATTTT

size: NA
V: TRBV6-1
J: TRBJ2-1
length: 15
D: NA
CDR3: CASSGGGVNYNEQFF
DNA: TGTGCCAGCAGTGGGGGCGGGGTGAATTACAATGAGCAGTTCTTC

size: NA
V: TRBV4-1
J: TRBJ1-4
length: 16
D: TRBD1
CDR3: CASSPGQGATNEKLFF
DNA: TGCGCCAGCAGCCCGGGACAGGGGGCAACTAATGAAAAACTGTTTTTT

size: NA
V: TRBV7-8
J: TRBJ2-7
length: 14
D: NA
CDR3: CASKPPWDSYEQYF
DNA: TGTGCCAGCAAACCACCCTGGGATTCCTACGAGCAGTACTTC

size: NA
V: TRBV2
J: TRBJ1-2
length: 12
D: NA
CDR3: CASSSRLHGYTF
DNA: TGTGCCAGCAGTAGCAGATTACATGGCTACACCTTC

size: NA
V: TRBV18
J: TRBJ2-7
length: 15
D: NA
CDR3: CASSLGSLPSYEQYF
DNA: TGTGCCAGCTCACTTGGTTCATTACCCTCCTACGAGCAGTACTTC

size: NA
V: TRBV19
J: TRBJ1-1
length: 13
D: TRBD1
CDR3: CASSSTGGTEAFF
DNA: TGTGCCAGTAGTAGCACAGGGGGCACTGAAGCTTTCTTT

size: once
V: TRBV28
J: TRBJ1-1
length: 15
D: NA
CDR3: CASRPDSLTNTEAFF
DNA: TGTGCCAGCAGGCCGGACAGCCTAACAAACACTGAAGCTTTCTTT